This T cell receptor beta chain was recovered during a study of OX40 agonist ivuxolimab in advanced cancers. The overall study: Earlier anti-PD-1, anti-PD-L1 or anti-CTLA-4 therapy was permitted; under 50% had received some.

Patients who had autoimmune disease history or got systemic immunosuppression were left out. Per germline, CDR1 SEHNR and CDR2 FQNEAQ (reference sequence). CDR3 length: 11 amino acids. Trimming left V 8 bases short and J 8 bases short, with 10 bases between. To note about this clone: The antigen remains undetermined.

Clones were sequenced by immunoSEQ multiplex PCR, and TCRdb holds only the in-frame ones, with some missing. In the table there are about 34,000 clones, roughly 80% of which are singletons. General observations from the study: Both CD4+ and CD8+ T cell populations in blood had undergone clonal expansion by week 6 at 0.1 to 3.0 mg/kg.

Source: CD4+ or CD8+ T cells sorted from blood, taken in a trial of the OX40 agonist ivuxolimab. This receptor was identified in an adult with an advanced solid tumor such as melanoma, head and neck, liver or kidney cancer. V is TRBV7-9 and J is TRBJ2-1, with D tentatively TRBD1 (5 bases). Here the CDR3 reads CASRVGDEQFF. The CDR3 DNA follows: TGTGCCAGCCGGGTAGGGGATGAGCAGTTCTTC.